The 8 T cell receptor beta chains below were found in one sample sequenced in a study of cytomegalovirus exposure and HLA in healthy donors. 60 Vbeta and 13 Jbeta primers were used in PCR. Here immunoSEQ multiplex PCR was the method, and the copy in TCRdb shows in-frame clones only, minus some. Here the sample spans around 65,000 clones, around 62% being singletons. Sequencing was carried out using PBMCs. These receptors came from a man aged 25-45 years in good health and CMV-seronegative.

The chain uses TRBV25-1 and TRBJ2-1, with D perhaps TRBD2 (5 bases). The germline gives CDR1 MGHDK, CDR2 SYGVNS. The ends were cut back, 1 base at V and 10 bases at J, with 17 bases in the middle. The CDR3 sequence is 15 residues long. The CDR3 loop reads CASSESRGQVGEQFF. In DNA, the CDR3 is TGTGCCAGCAGTGAATCTCGGGGTCAGGTTGGGGAGCAGTTCTTC.

The chain carries TRBV4-1 and TRBJ1-6; 8 nucleotides align to TRBD1. V lost 0 bases and J lost 6; bases outside the gene matches: 4. Germline V lookup: CDR1 MGHRA, CDR2 YSYEKL. The CDR3 is 16 residues long. The CDR3 spells CASSQDYRGSNSPLHF. The CDR3 coding sequence is TGCGCCAGCAGCCAAGATTACAGGGGGTCTAATTCACCCCTCCACTTT.

This chain links TRBV5-1 with TRBJ1-2; tentative D call: TRBD1 (5 bases). The CDR3 has 14 amino acids. The ends were cut back, 5 bases at V and 4 bases at J, with 15 bases in the middle. CDR1 and CDR2 from the germline V gene are SGHRS and YFSETQ. CDR3 residues: CASSDGGLRYGYTF. The CDR3 DNA reads TGCGCCAGCAGTGATGGGGGGTTGCGCTATGGCTACACCTTC.

The rearrangement joins TRBV5-1 to TRBJ2-7; 7 bases are a match to TRBD1. CDR1 and CDR2 (germline): SGHRS, YFSETQ. The CDR3 sequence is 15 residues long. J lost 7 bases, V lost 0 bases, and 10 bases had no gene match. In nucleotides, the CDR3 is TGCGCCAGCAGCTTGGAAGGGGGCGGACCGGAGGAGCAGTACTTC. Its protein is CASSLEGGGPEEQYF.

The rearrangement uses TRBV2 and TRBJ2-7; D remains ambiguous. The CDR3 is 15 amino acids. Looked up from germline, CDR1 is SNHLY and CDR2 is FYNNEI. Trimming left V 1 base short and J 3 bases short, with 13 bases between. The CDR3 reads CASSEGQVRFYEQYF. CDR3 sequence (DNA): TGTGCCAGCAGTGAAGGGCAGGTTCGTTTCTACGAGCAGTACTTC.

The gene calls are TRBV4-1 and TRBJ1-4; D not resolved. V was pared by 1 base and J by 8 bases, with 14 bases between. This CDR3 is 15 amino acids long. In germline, CDR1 is MGHRA, CDR2 YSYEKL. For the CDR3, the DNA is TGCGCCAGCAGCCAAGTTGTTGGGTGGGCAGAAAAACTGTTTTTT. Amino acids: CASSQVVGWAEKLFF.

This sequence joins TRBV6-5 and TRBJ1-1, with 7 bases that match TRBD1. The V and J ends lost 4 bases and 3 bases, in that order; junction bases with no gene match: 8. The CDR3 extends over 15 amino acids. Looked up from germline, CDR1 is MNHEY and CDR2 is SVGAGI. CDR3 sequence reads: CASSSRTGWDTEAFF. CDR3 nucleotide sequence: TGTGCCAGCAGTTCCAGGACAGGTTGGGACACTGAAGCTTTCTTT.

This clone was seen more than once but under ten times. The chain has TRBV2 and TRBJ2-7; the match to TRBD1 covers 9 bases. The CDR3 covers 14 residues. V lost 6 bases and J lost 7; bases outside the gene matches: 10. CDR1 SNHLY and CDR2 FYNNEI come from the germline V gene. The DNA for the CDR3 is TGTGCCAGCAGATCTGACAGGGGGTTCGGGGAGCAGTACTTC. It encodes CASRSDRGFGEQYF.